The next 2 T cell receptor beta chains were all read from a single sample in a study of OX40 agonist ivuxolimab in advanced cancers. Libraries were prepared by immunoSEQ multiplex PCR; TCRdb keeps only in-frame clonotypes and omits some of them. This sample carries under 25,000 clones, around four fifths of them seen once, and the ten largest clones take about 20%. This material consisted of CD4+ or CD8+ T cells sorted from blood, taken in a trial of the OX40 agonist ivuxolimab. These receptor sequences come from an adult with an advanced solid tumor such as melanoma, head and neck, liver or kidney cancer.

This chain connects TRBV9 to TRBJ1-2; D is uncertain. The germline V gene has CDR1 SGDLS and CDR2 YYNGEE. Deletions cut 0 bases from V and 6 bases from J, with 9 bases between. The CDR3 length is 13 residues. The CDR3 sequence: CASSVDPVHGYTF. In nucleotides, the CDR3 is TGTGCCAGCAGCGTAGATCCAGTGCATGGCTACACCTTC.

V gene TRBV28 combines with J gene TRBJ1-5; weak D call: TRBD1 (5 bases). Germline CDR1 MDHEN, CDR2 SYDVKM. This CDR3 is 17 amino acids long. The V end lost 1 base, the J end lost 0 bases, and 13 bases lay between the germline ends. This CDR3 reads CASSLSGTWYSNQPQHF. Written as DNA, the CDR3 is TGTGCCAGCAGTTTATCAGGGACCTGGTATAGCAATCAGCCCCAGCATTTT.